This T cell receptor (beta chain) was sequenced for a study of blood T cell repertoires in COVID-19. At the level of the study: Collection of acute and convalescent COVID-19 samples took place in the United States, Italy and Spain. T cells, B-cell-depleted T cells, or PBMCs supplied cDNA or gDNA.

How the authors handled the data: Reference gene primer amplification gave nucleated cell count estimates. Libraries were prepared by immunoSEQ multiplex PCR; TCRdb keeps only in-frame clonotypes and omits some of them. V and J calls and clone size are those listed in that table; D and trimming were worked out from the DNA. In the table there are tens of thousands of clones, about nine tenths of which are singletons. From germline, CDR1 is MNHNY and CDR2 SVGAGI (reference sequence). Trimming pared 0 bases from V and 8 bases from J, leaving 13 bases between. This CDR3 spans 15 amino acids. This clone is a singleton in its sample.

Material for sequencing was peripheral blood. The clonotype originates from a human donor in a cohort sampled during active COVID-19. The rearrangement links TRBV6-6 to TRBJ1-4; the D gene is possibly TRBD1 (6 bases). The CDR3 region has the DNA TGTGCCAGCAGTTACTCGAGGGGGAGTCAGGAAAAACTGTTTTTT. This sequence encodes CASSYSRGSQEKLFF.